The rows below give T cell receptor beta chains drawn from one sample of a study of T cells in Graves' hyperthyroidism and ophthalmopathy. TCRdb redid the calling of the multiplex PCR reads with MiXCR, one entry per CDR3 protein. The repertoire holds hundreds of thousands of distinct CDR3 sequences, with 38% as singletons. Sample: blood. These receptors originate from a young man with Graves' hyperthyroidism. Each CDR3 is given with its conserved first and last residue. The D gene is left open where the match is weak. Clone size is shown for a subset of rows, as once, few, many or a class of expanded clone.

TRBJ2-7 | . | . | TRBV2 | CASRDRYDEQYF | TGTGCCAGCCGGGACCGATACGACGAGCAGTACTTC
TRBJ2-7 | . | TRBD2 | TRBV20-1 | CSALSGETSYYEQYF | TGCAGTGCCCTGAGCGGGGAGACATCCTACTACGAGCAGTACTTC
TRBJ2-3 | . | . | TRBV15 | CATSRDGGGTDTQYF | TGTGCCACCAGCAGAGATGGGGGAGGCACAGATACGCAGTATTTT
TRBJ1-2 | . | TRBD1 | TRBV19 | CASAPEDRVGYTF | TGTGCCAGTGCGCCCGAGGACAGGGTCGGCTACACCTTC
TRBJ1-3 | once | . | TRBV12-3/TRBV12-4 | CASTGTVNTIYF | TGTGCCAGCACCGGGACGGTGAACACCATATATTTT
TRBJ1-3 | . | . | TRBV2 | CASRPPGGSGNTIYF | TGTGCCAGCAGACCCCCGGGGGGATCTGGAAACACCATATATTTT
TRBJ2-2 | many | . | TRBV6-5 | CASSYGDTGELFF | TGTGCCAGCAGTTACGGGGACACCGGGGAGCTGTTTTTT
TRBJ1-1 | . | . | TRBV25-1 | CASSVEAGPEAFF | TGTGCCAGCAGCGTTGAGGCAGGGCCTGAAGCTTTCTTT
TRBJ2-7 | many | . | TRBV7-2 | CASSLGVGYEQYF | TGTGCCAGCAGCTTAGGTGTAGGGTACGAGCAGTACTTC
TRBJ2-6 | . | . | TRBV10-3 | CAITTATANTEAF | TGTGCCATCACCACCGCGACAGCCAACACTGAAGCTTTC
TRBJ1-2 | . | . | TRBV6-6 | CASSYSSANYGYTF | TGTGCCAGCAGTTACTCTTCAGCTAACTATGGCTACACCTTC
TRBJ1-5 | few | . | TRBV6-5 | CASSREGTDQPQHF | TGTGCCAGCAGCCGAGAGGGAACCGATCAGCCCCAGCATTTT
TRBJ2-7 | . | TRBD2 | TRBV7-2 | CASSLLAGGAYVEQYF | TGTGCCAGCAGCTTGTTAGCGGGGGGGGCGTATGTCGAGCAGTACTTC
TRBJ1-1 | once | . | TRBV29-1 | CASGAHFSTEAFF | TGTGCCAGCGGGGCGCATTTTTCCACTGAAGCTTTCTTT
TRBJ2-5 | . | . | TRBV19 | CASSMTEETQYF | TGTGCCAGTAGTATGACCGAAGAGACCCAGTACTTC
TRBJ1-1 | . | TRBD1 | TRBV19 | CAGSIGLGRQGEAFF | TGTGCCGGTAGTATAGGTCTTGGGAGACAGGGTGAAGCTTTCTTT
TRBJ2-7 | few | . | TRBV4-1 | CASSQEPEGYEQYF | TGCGCCAGCAGCCAAGAACCTGAGGGCTACGAGCAGTACTTC
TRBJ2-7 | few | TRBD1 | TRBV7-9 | CASSAKGAGSYEQYF | TGTGCCAGCAGCGCGAAGGGGGCCGGCTCCTACGAGCAGTACTTC
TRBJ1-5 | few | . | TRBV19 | CASSILGQPQHF | TGTGCCAGTAGTATTTTGGGACAGCCCCAGCATTTT
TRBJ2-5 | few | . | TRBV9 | CASSHWTRGTQETQYF | TGTGCCAGCAGCCACTGGACGCGGGGGACACAAGAGACCCAGTACTTC
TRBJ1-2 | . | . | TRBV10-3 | CAISGEANYGYTF | TGTGCCATCAGCGGGGAGGCAAACTATGGCTACACCTTC
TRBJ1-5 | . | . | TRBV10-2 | CASSPQTGNQPQHF | TGTGCCAGCAGCCCTCAGACAGGAAATCAGCCCCAGCATTTT
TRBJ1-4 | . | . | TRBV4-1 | CASSQDTSTNEKLFF | TGCGCCAGCAGCCAAGACACCTCAACTAATGAAAAACTGTTTTTT
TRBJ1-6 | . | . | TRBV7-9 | CASGGTADSPLHF | TGTGCCAGCGGGGGGACGGCCGATTCACCCCTCCACTTT
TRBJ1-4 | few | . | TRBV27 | CASSLTGVSEKLFF | TGTGCCAGCAGCCTGACAGGAGTTAGTGAAAAACTGTTTTTT
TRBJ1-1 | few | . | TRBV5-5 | CASSLAGQLAFF | TGTGCCAGCAGCTTGGCCGGGCAGTTAGCTTTCTTT
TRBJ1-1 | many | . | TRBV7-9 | CASSYGTANTEAFF | TGTGCCAGCAGTTACGGGACGGCGAACACTGAAGCTTTCTTT
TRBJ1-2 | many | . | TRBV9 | CASNSQGSGYTF | TGTGCCAGCAACTCGCAGGGTTCTGGCTACACCTTC
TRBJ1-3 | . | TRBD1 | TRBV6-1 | CASRDRDRASGNTIYF | TGTGCCAGCAGAGACCGGGACAGGGCCTCTGGAAACACCATATATTTT
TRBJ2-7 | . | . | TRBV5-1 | CASGASRAPGEQYF | TGCGCCAGCGGAGCTAGCCGTGCTCCTGGCGAGCAGTACTTC
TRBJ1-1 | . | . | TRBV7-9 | CASSPRGGGSTEAFF | TGTGCCAGCAGCCCTAGGGGGGGAGGTAGCACTGAAGCTTTCTTT
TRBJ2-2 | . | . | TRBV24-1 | CASSRRGGQGELFF | TGTGCCAGCAGCCGCCGAGGGGGGCAGGGGGAGCTGTTTTTT